This T cell receptor beta chain was recorded in a study of T cell changes during pregnancy in multiple sclerosis. Only in-frame clones appear in the TCRdb table, and some are missing; sequencing was by immunoSEQ multiplex PCR. Seen here are more than 85,000 clones, approximately 94% observed once, and the top ten hold over 0.7%. The CDR3 totals 13 residues. Trimming removed 7 bases from V and 0 bases from J, with 9 bases in between. Germline-derived CDR1 and CDR2 are SEHNR and FQNEAQ (reference sequence). Here the sequenced sample was peripheral blood, taken before pregnancy. The receptor comes from a female donor with multiple sclerosis, enrolled in a pregnancy study. The chain couples TRBV7-9 to TRBJ1-1; D ambiguous. As DNA, the CDR3 is TGTGCCAGCATGCGACACTTGAACACTGAAGCTTTCTTT. It codes for CASMRHLNTEAFF.